The rows below give T cell receptor beta chains drawn from one sample of a study of lymphopenia after photon versus proton radiotherapy. Produced via immunoSEQ multiplex PCR; TCRdb's table is partial and in-frame only. The sample consists of around 70,000 clones, about 90% of them appearing once. The sequencing used peripheral blood, collected from a patient treated with photon-based radiotherapy. The receptors derive from a woman aged 40 to 49 with cholangiocarcinoma. Each CDR3 is given with its conserved first and last residue. Each record gives: J gene, clone size, V gene, CDR3 protein. Only part of the rows carry a size: once, few, many, or a class if the clone is expanded.

TRBJ1-2,-,TRBV15,CATSRGDRGLPGGYTF
TRBJ2-2,-,TRBV4-2,CASATGDSMNTGELFF
TRBJ2-4,-,TRBV6-1,CASYKGGPAKNIQYF
TRBJ2-1,-,TRBV28,CASSRGELAGRLEQFF
TRBJ1-3,-,TRBV27,CASSLWAGSGNTIYF
TRBJ2-1,once,TRBV9,CASSETTGNSMGEQFF
TRBJ2-2,-,TRBV19,CASSIMGGVPGELFF
TRBJ1-1,-,TRBV5-4,CASSPKGGQTRNTEAFF
TRBJ1-2,-,TRBV30,CAWSGDYYGYTF
TRBJ1-1,-,TRBV5-4,CASSRTGAVMNTEAFF
TRBJ2-1,-,TRBV6-5,CASSYSNGLTYNEQFF
TRBJ2-7,-,TRBV2,CASRAGQGANEQYF
TRBJ1-1,-,TRBV5-1,CASSLARLNTEAFF
TRBJ1-1,few,TRBV19,CASSEGRVRNTEAFF
TRBJ2-7,-,TRBV6-1,CASSESKEQYF
TRBJ1-1,-,TRBV11-2,CASSLYGFNAFF
TRBJ1-2,-,TRBV27,CASSPIGVPNPGGYTF
TRBJ1-2,few,TRBV6-1,CASSAPQGAWGHGYTF
TRBJ2-7,-,TRBV5-6,CASSLVTSGSSYEQYF
TRBJ2-1,-,TRBV30,CAWSPDRDEQFF
TRBJ2-1,-,TRBV7-8,CASSSAYEQFF
TRBJ1-2,-,TRBV5-1,CASIPAPGQFYGYTF
TRBJ1-6,-,TRBV10-3,CAISPRDSINSPLHF
TRBJ1-1,-,TRBV10-3,CAISGDDPEAFF
TRBJ1-3,-,TRBV30,CAWSGNTIYF
TRBJ2-5,-,TRBV6-1,CASSEGLGGAEKTQYF
TRBJ1-6,few,TRBV2,CASSNPEEDSPLHF
TRBJ1-6,-,TRBV5-1,CASSVQGAENSPLHF
TRBJ2-2,-,TRBV28,CASKAGGLYTGELFF
TRBJ1-1,-,TRBV15,CATSGGQRMNTEAFF
TRBJ2-3,-,TRBV7-9,CASSLRGVNTDTQYF
TRBJ2-7,-,TRBV9,CASSGSFAGGGNEQYF
TRBJ1-5,-,TRBV4-3,CASSHEANQPQHF
TRBJ2-5,-,TRBV9,CASSGWDLQETQYF
TRBJ1-2,-,TRBV7-6,CASSLVRDPGYTF
TRBJ1-2,-,TRBV27,CASSDASAFGGYTF
TRBJ2-7,-,TRBV7-9,CASSLLAGAIYEQYF
TRBJ2-7,-,TRBV29-1,CSVQLGTGSSYEQYF
TRBJ2-7,-,TRBV7-9,CASRDTFDRDSYEQYF
TRBJ1-4,once,TRBV7-9,CASSLGPALNEKLFF
TRBJ1-6,-,TRBV5-1,CASSDGQGNSPLHF
TRBJ2-3,once,TRBV5-1,CASSWTGTSGRITDTQYF
TRBJ2-1,-,TRBV18,CASSPLGGEQFF
TRBJ2-7,-,TRBV5-4,CASSREGGKDEQYF
TRBJ2-5,-,TRBV6-1,CASRRERGAQETQYF
TRBJ1-1,-,TRBV7-8,CASSQGGGMAFF
TRBJ2-7,-,TRBV5-6,CASSNYYEQYF
TRBJ2-7,-,TRBV21-1,CASFLRPTVYEQYF
TRBJ1-1,-,TRBV7-9,CASSLGLVGTEAFF